This T cell receptor (beta chain) was obtained from a study of CD8+CD57+ T cells in acquired aplastic anemia. The CDR3 extends over 16 amino acids. Germline values: CDR1 MGHDK, CDR2 SYGVNS. The trim removed 4 bases at V and 6 bases at J, leaving 12 bases unmatched. The use of genomic DNA as template underpinned the TCR beta VDJ and CDR3 profiling. TCRdb re-called the reads through MiXCR, storing one row per CDR3 protein. The sample holds approximately 58,000 distinct CDR3 sequences; around 50% are singletons and the top ten take 16%. The sequenced patients had an expansion of CD8+CD57+ cells seen by flow cytometry. Diagnosis of severe acquired aplastic anemia applied to all patients.

This clonotype was sampled from a human donor with aplastic anemia. The rearrangement joins TRBV25-1 to TRBJ2-1, with 7 bases fitting TRBD2. The sequencing input was sorted CD4+, CD8+, or CD8+CD57+ T cells (not recorded which) from PBMCs. CDR3 DNA: TGTGCCAGCAGTGGACAAGTGGGACTAATCGGCAATGAGCAGTTCTTC. It translates to CASSGQVGLIGNEQFF.